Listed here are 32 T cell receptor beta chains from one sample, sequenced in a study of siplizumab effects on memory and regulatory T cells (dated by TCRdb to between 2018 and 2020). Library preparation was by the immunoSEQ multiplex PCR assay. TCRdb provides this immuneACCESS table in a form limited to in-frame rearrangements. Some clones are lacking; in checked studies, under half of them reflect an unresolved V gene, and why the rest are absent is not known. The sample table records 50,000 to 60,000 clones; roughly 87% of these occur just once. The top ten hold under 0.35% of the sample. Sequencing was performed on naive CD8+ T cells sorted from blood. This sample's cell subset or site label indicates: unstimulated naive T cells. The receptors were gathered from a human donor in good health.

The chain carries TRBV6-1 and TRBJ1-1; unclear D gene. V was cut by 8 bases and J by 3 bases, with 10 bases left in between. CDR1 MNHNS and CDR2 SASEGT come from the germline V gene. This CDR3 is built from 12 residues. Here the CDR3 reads CASRLADTEAFF. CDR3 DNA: TGTGCCAGCCGACTGGCCGACACTGAAGCTTTCTTT.

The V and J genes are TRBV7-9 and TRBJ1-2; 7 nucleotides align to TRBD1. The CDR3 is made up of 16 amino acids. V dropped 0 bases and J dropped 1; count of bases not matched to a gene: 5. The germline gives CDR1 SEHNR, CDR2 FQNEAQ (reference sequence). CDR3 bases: TGTGCCAGCAGCTTAGCGCCAGGGGGAATTAACTATGGCTACACCTTC. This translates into CASSLAPGGINYGYTF. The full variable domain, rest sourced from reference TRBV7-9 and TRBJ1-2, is DTGVSQNPRHKITKRGQNVTFRCDPISEHNRLYWYRQTLGQGPEFLTYFQNEAQLEKSRLLSDRFSAERPKGSFSTLEIQRTEQGDSAMYLCASSLAPGGINYGYTFGSGTRLTVV.

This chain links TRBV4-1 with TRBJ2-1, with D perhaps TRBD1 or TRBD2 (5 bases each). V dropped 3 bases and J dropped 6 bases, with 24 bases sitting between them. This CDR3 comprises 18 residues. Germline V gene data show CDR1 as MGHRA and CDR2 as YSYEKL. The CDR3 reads CASSHGRVTGRLTNEQFF. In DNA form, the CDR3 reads TGCGCCAGCAGCCATGGCAGGGTAACGGGACGTTTGACCAATGAGCAGTTCTTC.

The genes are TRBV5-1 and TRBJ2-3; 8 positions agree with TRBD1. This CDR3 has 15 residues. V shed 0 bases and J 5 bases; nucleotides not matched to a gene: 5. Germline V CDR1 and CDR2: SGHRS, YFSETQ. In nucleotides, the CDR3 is TGCGCCAGCAGCTTGGCGGGACAGGAATTAGATACGCAGTATTTT. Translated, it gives CASSLAGQELDTQYF.

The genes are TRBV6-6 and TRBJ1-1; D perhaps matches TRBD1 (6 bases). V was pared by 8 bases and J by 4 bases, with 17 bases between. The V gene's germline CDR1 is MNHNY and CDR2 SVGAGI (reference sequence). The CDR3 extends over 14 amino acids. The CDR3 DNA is TGTGCCAGCCTTGGCGGGGGGGGGCCCACTGAAGCTTTCTTT. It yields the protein CASLGGGGPTEAFF.

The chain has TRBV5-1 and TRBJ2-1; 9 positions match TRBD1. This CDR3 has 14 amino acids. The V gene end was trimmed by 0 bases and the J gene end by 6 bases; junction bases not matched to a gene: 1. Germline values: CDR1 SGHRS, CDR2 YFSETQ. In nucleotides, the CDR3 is TGCGCCAGCAGCTTGGGGACAGGGGCCAATGAGCAGTTCTTC. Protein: CASSLGTGANEQFF.

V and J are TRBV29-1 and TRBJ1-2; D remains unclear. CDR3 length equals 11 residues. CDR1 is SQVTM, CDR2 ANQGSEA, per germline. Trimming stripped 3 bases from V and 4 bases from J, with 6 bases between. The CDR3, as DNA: TGCAGCGTTGATTTTCTCTATGGCTACACCTTC. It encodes CSVDFLYGYTF. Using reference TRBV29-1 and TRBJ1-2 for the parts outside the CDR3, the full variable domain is SAVISQKPSRDICQRGTSLTIQCQVDSQVTMMFWYRQQPGQSLTLIATANQGSEATYESGFVIDKFPISRPNLTFSTLTVSNMSPEDSSIYLCSVDFLYGYTFGSGTRLTVV.

The chain's CDR3 is CASSYAGTGSEAFF. The CDR3 coding sequence is TGTGCCAGCAGTTACGCCGGGACAGGGAGTGAAGCTTTCTTT. The chain couples TRBV6-5 to TRBJ1-1; 9 bases map to TRBD1. This CDR3 comprises 14 residues. The germline V gene encodes CDR1 MNHEY and CDR2 SVGAGI. Germline trimming cut 2 bases from V and 7 bases from J; bases unmatched to any gene: 5.

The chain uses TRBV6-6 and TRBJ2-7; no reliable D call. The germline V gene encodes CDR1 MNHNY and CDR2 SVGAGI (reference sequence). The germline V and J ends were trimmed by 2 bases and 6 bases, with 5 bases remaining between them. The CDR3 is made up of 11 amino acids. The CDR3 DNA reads TGTGCCAGCAGTTACGTGGGCGAGCAGTACTTC. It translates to CASSYVGEQYF.

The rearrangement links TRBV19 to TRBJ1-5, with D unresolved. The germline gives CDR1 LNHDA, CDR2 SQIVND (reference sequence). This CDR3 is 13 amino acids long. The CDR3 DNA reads TGTGCATCTGGCTTATTGGGCAATCAGCCCCAGCATTTT. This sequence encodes CASGLLGNQPQHF.

The CDR3: CASSSDSYGYTF. In nucleotides, the CDR3 is TGTGCCAGCAGCTCGGACAGCTATGGCTACACCTTC. V usage is TRBV7-3 and J usage is TRBJ1-2, with D maybe TRBD1 (6 bases). This CDR3 spans 12 amino acids. CDR1 is SGHTA and CDR2 is FQGTGA in the germline V gene. The V and J ends lost 4 bases and 4 bases respectively, with 7 bases between them.

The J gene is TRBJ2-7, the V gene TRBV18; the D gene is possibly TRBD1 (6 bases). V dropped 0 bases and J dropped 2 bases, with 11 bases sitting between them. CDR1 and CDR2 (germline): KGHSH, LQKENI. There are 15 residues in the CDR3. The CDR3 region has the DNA TGTGCCAGCTCACCACCAACAGGGAACCCCTACGAGCAGTACTTC. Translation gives CASSPPTGNPYEQYF.

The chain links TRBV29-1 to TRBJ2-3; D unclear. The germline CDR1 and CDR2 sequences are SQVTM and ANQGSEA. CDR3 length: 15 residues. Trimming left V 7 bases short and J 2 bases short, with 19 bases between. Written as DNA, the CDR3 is TGCAGCGCCGTCCGGGTCGTATACCTCACAGATACGCAGTATTTT. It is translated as CSAVRVVYLTDTQYF.

The CDR3 is CASSIGQFYGYTF. As DNA, the CDR3 is TGTGCCAGTAGTATAGGACAGTTCTATGGCTACACCTTC. The chain employs TRBV19 and TRBJ1-2, with D possibly TRBD1 on 5 matching bases. Looked up from germline, CDR1 is LNHDA and CDR2 is SQIVND (reference sequence). The CDR3 has 13 residues. Trimming stripped 1 base from V and 4 bases from J, with 7 bases between.

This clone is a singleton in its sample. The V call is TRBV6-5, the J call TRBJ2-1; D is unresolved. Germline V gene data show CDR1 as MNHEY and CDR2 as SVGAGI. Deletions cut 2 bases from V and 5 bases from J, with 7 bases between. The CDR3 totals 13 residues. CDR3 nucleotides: TGTGCCAGCAGTTACGTTCTAAACAATGAGCAGTTCTTC. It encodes CASSYVLNNEQFF.

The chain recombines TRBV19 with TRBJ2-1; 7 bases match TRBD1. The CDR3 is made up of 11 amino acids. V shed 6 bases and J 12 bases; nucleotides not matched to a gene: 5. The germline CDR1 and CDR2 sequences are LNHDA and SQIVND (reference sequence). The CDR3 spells CASRTGLAQFF. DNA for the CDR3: TGTGCCAGTAGGACAGGGCTGGCGCAGTTCTTC.

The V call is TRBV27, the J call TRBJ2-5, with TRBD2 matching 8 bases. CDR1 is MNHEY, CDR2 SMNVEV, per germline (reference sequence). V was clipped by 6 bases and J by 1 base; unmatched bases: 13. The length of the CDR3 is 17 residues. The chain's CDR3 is CASRSIGRGATQETQYF. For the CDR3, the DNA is TGTGCCAGCAGGTCTATAGGGCGGGGGGCCACCCAAGAGACCCAGTACTTC.

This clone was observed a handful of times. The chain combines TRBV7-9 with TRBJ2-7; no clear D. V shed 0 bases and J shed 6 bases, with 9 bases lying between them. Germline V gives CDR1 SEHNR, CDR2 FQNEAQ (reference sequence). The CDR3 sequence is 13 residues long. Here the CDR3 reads CASSLALQLEQYF. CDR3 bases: TGTGCCAGCAGCTTAGCGCTCCAGCTCGAGCAGTACTTC.

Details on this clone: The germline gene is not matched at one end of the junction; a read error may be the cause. CDR3 nucleotide sequence: TGTGCTAGCAGCCCAGGGACTAGCGGGGCCTACGAGCAGTACTTC. Translating it yields CASSPGTSGAYEQYF. This chain uses TRBV7-7 with TRBJ2-7; 13 nucleotides match TRBD2. This CDR3 comprises 15 residues. The germline CDR1 and CDR2 sequences are SSHAT and FNYEAQ (reference sequence).

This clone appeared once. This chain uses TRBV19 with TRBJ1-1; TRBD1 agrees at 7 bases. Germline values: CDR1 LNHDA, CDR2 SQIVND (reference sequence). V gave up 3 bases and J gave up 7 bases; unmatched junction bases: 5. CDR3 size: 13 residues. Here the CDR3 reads CASSIGGDSEAFF. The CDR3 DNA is TGTGCCAGTAGTATCGGCGGGGACAGTGAAGCTTTCTTT.

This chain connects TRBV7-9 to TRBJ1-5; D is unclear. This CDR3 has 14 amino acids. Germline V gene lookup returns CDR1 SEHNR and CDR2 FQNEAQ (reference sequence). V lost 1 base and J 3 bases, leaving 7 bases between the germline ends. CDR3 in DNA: TGTGCCAGCAGCTTAGGAGGGAACAATCAGCCCCAGCATTTT. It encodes CASSLGGNNQPQHF.

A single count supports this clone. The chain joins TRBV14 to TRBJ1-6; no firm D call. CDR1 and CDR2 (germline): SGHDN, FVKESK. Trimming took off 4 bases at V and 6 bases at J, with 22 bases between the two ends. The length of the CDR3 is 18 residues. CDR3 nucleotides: TGTGCCAGCAGCCCGGCCCTTTGGGATATCGGCGGTAATTCACCCCTCCACTTT. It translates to CASSPALWDIGGNSPLHF.

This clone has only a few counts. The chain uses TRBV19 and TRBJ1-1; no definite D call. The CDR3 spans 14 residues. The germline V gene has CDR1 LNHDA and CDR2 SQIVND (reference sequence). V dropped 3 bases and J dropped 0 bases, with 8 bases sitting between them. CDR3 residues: CASSIQGMNTEAFF. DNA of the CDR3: TGTGCCAGTAGTATCCAAGGGATGAACACTGAAGCTTTCTTT.

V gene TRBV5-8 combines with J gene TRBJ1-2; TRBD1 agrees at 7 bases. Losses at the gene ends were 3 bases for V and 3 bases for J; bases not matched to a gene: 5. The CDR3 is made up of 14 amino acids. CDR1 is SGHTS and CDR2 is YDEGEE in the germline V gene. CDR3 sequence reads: CASSSATGDYGYTF. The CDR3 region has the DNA TGTGCCAGCAGCTCAGCAACAGGGGACTATGGCTACACCTTC.

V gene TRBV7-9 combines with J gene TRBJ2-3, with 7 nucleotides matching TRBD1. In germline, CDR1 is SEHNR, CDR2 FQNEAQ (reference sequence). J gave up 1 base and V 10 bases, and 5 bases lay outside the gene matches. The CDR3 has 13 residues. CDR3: CATQGGGTDTQYF. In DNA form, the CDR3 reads TGTGCCACTCAAGGGGGCGGCACAGATACGCAGTATTTT.

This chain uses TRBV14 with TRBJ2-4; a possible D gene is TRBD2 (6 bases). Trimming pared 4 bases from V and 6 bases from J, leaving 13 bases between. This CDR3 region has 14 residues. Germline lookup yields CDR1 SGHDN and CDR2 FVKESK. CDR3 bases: TGTGCCAGCAGCCTTGGACTACTATCAAACATTCAGTACTTC. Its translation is CASSLGLLSNIQYF.

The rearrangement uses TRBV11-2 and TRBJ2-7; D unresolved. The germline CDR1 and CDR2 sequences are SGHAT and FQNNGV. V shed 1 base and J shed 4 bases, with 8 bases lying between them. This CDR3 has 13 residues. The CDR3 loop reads CASSLGSFYEQYF. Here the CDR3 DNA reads TGTGCCAGCAGCTTAGGATCCTTTTACGAGCAGTACTTC.

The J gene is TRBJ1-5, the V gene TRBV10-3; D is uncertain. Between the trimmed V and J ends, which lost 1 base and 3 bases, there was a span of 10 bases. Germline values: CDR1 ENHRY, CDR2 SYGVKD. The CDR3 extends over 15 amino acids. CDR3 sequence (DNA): TGTGCCATCAGTGAGTTCGGGGATCCCAATCAGCCCCAGCATTTT. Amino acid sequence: CAISEFGDPNQPQHF.

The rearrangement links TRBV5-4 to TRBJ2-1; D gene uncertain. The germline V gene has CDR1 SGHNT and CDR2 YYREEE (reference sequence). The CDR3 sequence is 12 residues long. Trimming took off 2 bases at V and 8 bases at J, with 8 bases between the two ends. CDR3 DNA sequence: TGTGCCAGCAGCTTTAATTATTATGAGCAGTTCTTC. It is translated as CASSFNYYEQFF.

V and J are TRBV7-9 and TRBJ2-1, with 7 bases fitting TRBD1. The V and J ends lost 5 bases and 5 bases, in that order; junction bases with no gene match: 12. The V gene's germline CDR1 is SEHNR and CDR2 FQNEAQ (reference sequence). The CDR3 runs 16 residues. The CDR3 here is CASSPPTGQHHNEQFF. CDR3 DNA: TGTGCCAGCAGCCCCCCGACAGGGCAACACCACAATGAGCAGTTCTTC.

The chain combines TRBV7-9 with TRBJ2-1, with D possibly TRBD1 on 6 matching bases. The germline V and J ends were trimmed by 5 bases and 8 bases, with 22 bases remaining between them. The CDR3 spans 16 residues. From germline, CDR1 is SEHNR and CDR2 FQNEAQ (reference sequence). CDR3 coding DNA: TGTGCCAGCAGCACCCCCAACAGGGAGTGGGGTGATGAGCAGTTCTTC. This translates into CASSTPNREWGDEQFF.

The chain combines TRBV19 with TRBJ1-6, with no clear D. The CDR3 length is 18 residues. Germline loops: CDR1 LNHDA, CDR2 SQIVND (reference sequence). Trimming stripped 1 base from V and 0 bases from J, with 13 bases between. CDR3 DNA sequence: TGTGCCAGTAGTATAGGCCCTCCCGCCAGCTCCTATAATTCACCCCTCCACTTT. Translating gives CASSIGPPASSYNSPLHF. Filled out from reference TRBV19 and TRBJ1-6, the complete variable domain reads DGGITQSPKYLFRKEGQNVTLSCEQNLNHDAMYWYRQDPGQGLRLIYYSQIVNDFQKGDIAEGYSVSREKKESFPLTVTSAQKNPTAFYLCASSIGPPASSYNSPLHFGNGTRLTVT.